This T cell receptor (beta chain) was profiled in a study of CD8 T cells in ankylosing spondylitis. Study-wide points: There was a TCR beta motif, made of several highly homologous variants, that appeared characteristic of ankylosing spondylitis blood.

The ends lost 5 bases at V and 6 bases at J; junction bases unmatched: 6. CDR3 length: 14 amino acids. TCRdb re-analysed the 5' RACE reads in MiXCR, keeping a single row per CDR3 protein. The sample records hundreds of thousands of distinct CDR3 sequences, about an eighth being singletons. This clonotype came up many times. What it binds is not known. This chain joins TRBV12-3 or TRBV12-4 and TRBJ1-1, with 10 bases that match TRBD1. The receptor was derived from a male donor with ankylosing spondylitis. The sequenced sample consisted of blood, either unsorted or a sorted T cell fraction (not recorded which). The CDR3: CASSGTGADAEAFF. The CDR3 DNA is TGTGCCAGCAGTGGGACAGGGGCGGACGCTGAAGCTTTCTTT.